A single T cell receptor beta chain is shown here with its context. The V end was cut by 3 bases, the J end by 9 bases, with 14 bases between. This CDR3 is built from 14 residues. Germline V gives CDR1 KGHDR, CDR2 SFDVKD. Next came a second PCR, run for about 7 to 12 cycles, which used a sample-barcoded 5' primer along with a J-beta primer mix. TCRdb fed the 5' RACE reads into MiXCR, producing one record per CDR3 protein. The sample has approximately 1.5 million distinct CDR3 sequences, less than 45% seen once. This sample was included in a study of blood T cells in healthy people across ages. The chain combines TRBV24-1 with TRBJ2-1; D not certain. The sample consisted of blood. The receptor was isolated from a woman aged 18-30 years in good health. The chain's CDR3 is CATSDPSDVGEQFF. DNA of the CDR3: TGTGCCACCAGTGATCCCTCTGACGTGGGTGAGCAGTTCTTC.